These 23 T cell receptor beta chains share one sample of origin, sequenced in a study of graft-versus-host responses after intestinal transplantation. For these TCRs, the target antigens are not known. The protocol was immunoSEQ multiplex PCR, while the TCRdb copy is restricted to in-frame clones and leaves out a portion. The table records approximately 68,000 clones, nearly 90% of them present only once. Sequenced material: unstimulated CD8+ T cells sorted from spleen or lymph node cells, taken before transplant. All receptors derive from a human donor who was the organ donor for an intestinal transplant.

The V and J genes are TRBV27 and TRBJ1-1; D may be TRBD1 (6 bases). Germline CDR1 is MNHEY and CDR2 is SMNVEV (reference sequence). Trimming pared 5 bases from V and 1 base from J, leaving 11 bases between. This CDR3 has 14 residues. CDR3 coding DNA: TGTGCCAGCAGTCCGATGGACAGGAACACTGAAGCTTTCTTT. It is translated as CASSPMDRNTEAFF.

The table lists this clone with a few counts. The V call is TRBV19, the J call TRBJ1-2, with no clear D. This CDR3 spans 16 amino acids. The V gene's germline CDR1 is LNHDA and CDR2 SQIVND (reference sequence). Deletions cut 4 bases from V and 0 bases from J, with 15 bases between. Written as DNA, the CDR3 is TGTGCCAGTAGTAACCCTATGGGCCCCCCTAACTATGGCTACACCTTC. Protein product: CASSNPMGPPNYGYTF.

The chain employs TRBV2 and TRBJ1-1, with D perhaps TRBD1 (5 bases). There are 15 residues in the CDR3. Germline assignment: CDR1 SNHLY and CDR2 FYNNEI. The V end was cut by 1 base, the J end by 3 bases, with 12 bases between. The CDR3 bases are TGTGCCAGCAGTGAAGTATCAGGGTGGGACACTGAAGCTTTCTTT. This translates into CASSEVSGWDTEAFF.

Comments on this clone: Other DNA sequences within the sample encode an identical CDR3. This chain joins TRBV5-1 and TRBJ2-7, with D possibly matching TRBD1 (5 bases). The CDR3 is made up of 14 amino acids. Germline CDR1 and CDR2: SGHRS and YFSETQ. The V and J ends lost 2 bases and 0 bases respectively, with 9 bases between them. The DNA for the CDR3 is TGCGCCAGCAGCTTTCATACAGGCTCCTACGAGCAGTACGTC. Its protein is CASSFHTGSYEQYV.

The V and J genes are TRBV7-6 and TRBJ2-1, with a possible D match to TRBD1 (5 bases). The V gene's germline CDR1 is SGHVS and CDR2 FNYEAQ. V lost 6 bases to trimming and J lost 8 bases, with 11 bases between them. This CDR3 comprises 12 residues. CDR3 sequence: CASSSRGDEQFF. The CDR3 region has the DNA TGTGCCAGCAGTAGTAGGGGCGATGAGCAGTTCTTC.

The rearrangement uses TRBV4-3 and TRBJ2-3; a weak D match, TRBD1 (5 bases). This CDR3 region has 15 residues. The V end lost 0 bases, the J end lost 1 base, and 8 bases lay between the germline ends. From germline, CDR1 is LGHNA and CDR2 YSLEER. The CDR3 region is CASSQEPRGTDTQYF. Written as DNA, the CDR3 is TGCGCCAGCAGCCAAGAACCCAGGGGCACAGATACGCAGTATTTT.

The chain carries TRBV7-9 and TRBJ1-2, with D maybe TRBD1 (6 bases). The CDR3 runs 15 residues. Germline CDR1 is SEHNR and CDR2 is FQNEAQ (reference sequence). Trimming shortened V by 1 base and J by 8 bases, and 17 bases separated the two germline ends. The CDR3 is CASSLDGGALGGYTF. The CDR3 DNA reads TGTGCCAGCAGCTTAGATGGGGGGGCTTTAGGCGGCTACACCTTC. The variable domain in full, with the rest retrieved from reference TRBV7-9 and TRBJ1-2, is DTGVSQNPRHKITKRGQNVTFRCDPISEHNRLYWYRQTLGQGPEFLTYFQNEAQLEKSRLLSDRFSAERPKGSFSTLEIQRTEQGDSAMYLCASSLDGGALGGYTFGSGTRLTVV.

The rearrangement links TRBV5-1 to TRBJ1-2, with D uncertain. The V gene lost 3 bases and the J gene lost 7 bases, with 10 bases spanning the gap. The CDR3 has 12 residues. Germline loops: CDR1 SGHRS, CDR2 YFSETQ. Here the CDR3 DNA reads TGCGCCAGCAGCTGGGGAGGGAGTGGCTACACCTTC. Translation gives CASSWGGSGYTF.

This sequence joins TRBV28 and TRBJ2-1; 13 bases map to TRBD2. Germline V gene data show CDR1 as MDHEN and CDR2 as SYDVKM. This CDR3 has 15 residues. V lost 6 bases to trimming and J lost 8 bases; unmatched junction nucleotides: 7. The CDR3 loop reads CASRLLAGGRDEQFF. CDR3 coding DNA: TGTGCCAGCAGGCTACTAGCGGGGGGGCGGGATGAGCAGTTCTTC.

This chain links TRBV4-3 with TRBJ1-6; D may be TRBD1 (5 bases). CDR1 is LGHNA and CDR2 is YSLEER in the germline V gene. The CDR3 loop spans 17 amino acids. With 2 bases removed from V and 10 bases from J, the gap between germline ends came to 21 bases. The CDR3 sequence is CASSQSPHRTIRSPLHF. CDR3 nucleotides: TGCGCCAGCAGCCAAAGCCCGCACCGGACAATTAGATCACCCCTCCACTTT.

This clone was observed a single time. The genes are TRBV28 and TRBJ2-2, with D unclear. The CDR3 sequence is 13 residues long. In germline, CDR1 is MDHEN, CDR2 SYDVKM. Trimming shortened V by 3 bases and J by 1 base, and 3 bases separated the two germline ends. The CDR3 bases are TGTGCCAGCAGTTTTCTGAACACCGGGGAGCTGTTTTTT. Protein sequence: CASSFLNTGELFF.

The J gene is TRBJ2-3, the V gene TRBV4-1, with a possible D match to TRBD1 (6 bases). CDR3 length: 15 residues. The germline V gene has CDR1 MGHRA and CDR2 YSYEKL. Between the trimmed V and J ends, which lost 3 bases and 1 base, there was a span of 11 bases. CDR3 sequence reads: CASSHGPGGTDTQYF. The DNA of the CDR3 is TGCGCCAGCAGCCATGGACCAGGGGGCACAGATACGCAGTATTTT.

This chain uses TRBV15 with TRBJ1-3; unclear D gene. The V gene's germline CDR1 is LNHNV and CDR2 YYDKDF (reference sequence). With 0 bases removed from V and 4 bases from J, the gap between germline ends came to 7 bases. CDR3 size: 14 residues. In DNA form, the CDR3 reads TGTGCCACCAGCAGAGATACAGCAGGAAACACCATATATTTT. Its translation is CATSRDTAGNTIYF.

The V and J genes are TRBV5-4 and TRBJ2-7; 7 nucleotides agree with TRBD1. The germline V gene has CDR1 SGHNT and CDR2 YYREEE (reference sequence). J lost 1 base, V lost 4 bases, and 11 bases had no gene match. The CDR3 is made up of 16 amino acids. The CDR3 reads CASSIQDRIGSYEQYV. In DNA, the CDR3 is TGTGCCAGCAGCATCCAGGACAGGATTGGGTCCTACGAGCAGTACGTC.

CDR3 in amino acids: CASSGRTYEQYV. CDR3 DNA: TGTGCCAGCAGTGGGAGGACTTACGAGCAGTACGTC. The chain is built from TRBV5-8 and TRBJ2-7; D may be TRBD2 (6 bases). Germline CDR1 is SGHTS and CDR2 is YDEGEE. The length of the CDR3 is 12 residues. The V gene lost 5 bases and the J gene lost 4 bases, with 10 bases spanning the gap.

This clone was detected only once. The chain is built from TRBV5-4 and TRBJ1-1; D is possibly TRBD1 (6 bases). The CDR3 loop spans 14 amino acids. Trimming removed 2 bases at V and 8 bases at J, with 16 bases between. Germline assignment: CDR1 SGHNT and CDR2 YYREEE (reference sequence). CDR3 sequence reads: CASSFRGGGVEAFF. CDR3 nucleotides: TGTGCCAGCAGCTTTCGGGGAGGGGGAGTGGAAGCTTTCTTT.

This chain links TRBV27 with TRBJ1-3; the D gene is possibly TRBD1 (6 bases). Germline CDR1 MNHEY, CDR2 SMNVEV (reference sequence). CDR3 length: 15 amino acids. Trimming removed 2 bases from V and 8 bases from J, with 16 bases in between. This CDR3 is CASSLLGQTFDTIYF. Written as DNA, the CDR3 is TGTGCCAGCAGTTTACTCGGACAGACCTTTGACACCATATATTTT.

The chain recombines TRBV4-3 with TRBJ1-1; D possibly corresponds to TRBD1 (6 bases). Germline CDR1 and CDR2: LGHNA and YSLEER. This CDR3 is 14 amino acids long. Trimming took off 2 bases at V and 1 base at J, with 8 bases between the two ends. As DNA, the CDR3 is TGCGCCAGCAGCCAACAGGGGCGGAACACTGAAGCTTTCTTT. Its translation: CASSQQGRNTEAFF.

This chain links TRBV14 with TRBJ1-5; D not resolved. Trimming left V 3 bases short and J 7 bases short, with 13 bases between. The CDR3 extends over 14 amino acids. Germline V gene lookup returns CDR1 SGHDN and CDR2 FVKESK. DNA of the CDR3: TGTGCCAGCAGCCAGTCGGGGTATGGGCAGCCCCAGCATTTT. Translating gives CASSQSGYGQPQHF.

V and J are TRBV28 and TRBJ2-7, with no clear D. V gave up 6 bases and J gave up 3 bases, with 9 bases separating them. The CDR3 has 12 amino acids. In germline, CDR1 is MDHEN, CDR2 SYDVKM. In nucleotides, the CDR3 is TGTGCCAGCAGGGATGGAGACTACGAGCAGTACGTC. This translates into CASRDGDYEQYV.

The sample holds one count of this clone. The rearrangement joins TRBV2 to TRBJ1-5; 8 positions agree with TRBD1. In germline, CDR1 is SNHLY, CDR2 FYNNEI. CDR3 size: 15 residues. The J segment lost 6 bases and the V segment lost 4 bases, leaving 8 bases of the junction unmatched. CDR3 nucleotide sequence: TGTGCCAGCAGTGGTTGGACAGGGAAGACTCAGCCCCAGCATTTT. Translation gives CASSGWTGKTQPQHF.

This clone appeared a single time. The chain employs TRBV7-6 and TRBJ2-3; possible D gene TRBD1, 6 bases. In germline, CDR1 is SGHVS, CDR2 FNYEAQ. The CDR3 contains 16 residues. Trimming removed 1 base from V and 1 base from J, with 12 bases in between. This chain's CDR3 is CASSLEGEGRTDTQYF. The CDR3 DNA reads as TGTGCCAGCAGCTTAGAGGGGGAAGGTCGCACAGATACGCAGTATTTT.

The chain employs TRBV7-3 and TRBJ2-1; 7 positions match TRBD2. This CDR3 has 16 amino acids. With 2 bases clipped from V and 2 bases from J, the junction kept 6 bases outside the gene matches. Looked up from germline, CDR1 is SGHTA and CDR2 is FQGTGA. This CDR3 reads CASSLAIGRAYNEQFF. The DNA of the CDR3 is TGTGCCAGCAGCTTAGCGATAGGGAGGGCCTACAATGAGCAGTTCTTC.